This T cell receptor beta chain was recovered during a study of cytomegalovirus exposure and HLA in healthy donors. For the study at large: The 100 to 150 validation repertoires and the 666 first-cohort repertoires shared a platform, a later analysis reported.

Per the germline V gene, CDR1 is MNHEY and CDR2 is SMNVEV (reference sequence). V was shortened by 3 bases and J by 0 bases, with 4 bases between the two germline ends. The CDR3 consists of 13 residues. Whole-study results and caveats: The study designated about 160 TCR beta chains cytomegalovirus-associated. It was reportedly the case that the classifier diagnosed cytomegalovirus status with high specificity and sensitivity.

The donors were in the approximately 110-subject validation cohort; that cohort was separate from the roughly 700-subject first cohort. Method: immunoSEQ multiplex PCR; TCRdb's copy keeps in-frame clones and lacks some. The sample comprises under 250,000 clones, around nine tenths of which are singletons, and about 2% rests with the top ten. This clone is a singleton in its sample. Its antigen remains unidentified. This chain links TRBV27 with TRBJ2-3; no firm D call. This receptor was identified in a young woman in good health and CMV-seropositive. Sequencing used PBMCs. The CDR3 bases are TGTGCCAGCAGTTTCGGTAGCACAGATACGCAGTATTTT. Its protein product is CASSFGSTDTQYF.